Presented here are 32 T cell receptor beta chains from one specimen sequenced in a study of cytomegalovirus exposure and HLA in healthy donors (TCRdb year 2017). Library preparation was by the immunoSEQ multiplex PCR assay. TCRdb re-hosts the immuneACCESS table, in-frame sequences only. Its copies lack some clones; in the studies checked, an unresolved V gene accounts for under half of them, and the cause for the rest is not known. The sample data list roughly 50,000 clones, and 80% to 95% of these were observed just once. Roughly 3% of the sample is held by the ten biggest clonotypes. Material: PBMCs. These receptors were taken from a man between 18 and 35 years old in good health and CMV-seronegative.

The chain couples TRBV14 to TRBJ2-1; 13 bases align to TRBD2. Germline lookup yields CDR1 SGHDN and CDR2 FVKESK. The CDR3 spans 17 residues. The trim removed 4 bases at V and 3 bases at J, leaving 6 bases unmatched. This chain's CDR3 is CASSPRLAGGLYNEQFF. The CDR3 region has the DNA TGTGCCAGCAGCCCTCGACTAGCGGGAGGCCTCTACAATGAGCAGTTCTTC.

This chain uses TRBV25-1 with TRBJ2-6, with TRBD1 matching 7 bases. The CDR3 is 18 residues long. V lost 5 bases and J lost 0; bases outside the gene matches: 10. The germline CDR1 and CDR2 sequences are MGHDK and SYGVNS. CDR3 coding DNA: TGTGCCAGCAGTCGGCGCTGGACAGGCCCCTCTGGGGCCAACGTCCTGACTTTC. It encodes CASSRRWTGPSGANVLTF.

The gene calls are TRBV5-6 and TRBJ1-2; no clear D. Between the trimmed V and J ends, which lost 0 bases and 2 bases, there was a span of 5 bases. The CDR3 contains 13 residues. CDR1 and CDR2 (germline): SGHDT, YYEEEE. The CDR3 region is CASSLDTNYGYTF. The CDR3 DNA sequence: TGTGCCAGCAGCTTGGACACCAACTATGGCTACACCTTC.

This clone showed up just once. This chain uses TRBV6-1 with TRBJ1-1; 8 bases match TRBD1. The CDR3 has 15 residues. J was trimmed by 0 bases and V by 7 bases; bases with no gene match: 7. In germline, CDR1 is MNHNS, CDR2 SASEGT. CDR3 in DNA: TGTGCCAGCACCTTAGGGACAGGCGTGAACACTGAAGCTTTCTTT. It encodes CASTLGTGVNTEAFF.

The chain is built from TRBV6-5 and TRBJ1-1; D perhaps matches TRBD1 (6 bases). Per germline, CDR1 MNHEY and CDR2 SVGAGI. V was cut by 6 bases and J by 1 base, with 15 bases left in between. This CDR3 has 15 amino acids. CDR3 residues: CASRPGGQGNTEAFF. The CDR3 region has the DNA TGTGCCAGCAGGCCCGGGGGGCAGGGGAACACTGAAGCTTTCTTT.

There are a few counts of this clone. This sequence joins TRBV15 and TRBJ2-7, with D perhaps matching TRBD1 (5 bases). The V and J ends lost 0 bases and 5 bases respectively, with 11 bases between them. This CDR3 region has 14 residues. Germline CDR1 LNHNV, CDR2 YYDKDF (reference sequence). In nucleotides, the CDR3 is TGTGCCACCAGCAGAGAGGTTAGGGGCAACGAGCAGTACTTC. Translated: CATSREVRGNEQYF.

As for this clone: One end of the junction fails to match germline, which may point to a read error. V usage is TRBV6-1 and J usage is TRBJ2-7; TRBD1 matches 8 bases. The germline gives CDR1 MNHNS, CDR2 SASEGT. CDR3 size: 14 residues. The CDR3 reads CASTEQQGVYEQYF. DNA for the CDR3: TGTGCCAGCACTGAACAACAGGGGGTCTACGAGCAGTACTTC.

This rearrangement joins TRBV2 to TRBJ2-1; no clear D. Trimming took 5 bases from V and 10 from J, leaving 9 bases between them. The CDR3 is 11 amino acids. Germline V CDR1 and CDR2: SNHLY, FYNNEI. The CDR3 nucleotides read TGTGCCAGCAGTCCTAAAAGCGAGCAGTTCTTC. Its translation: CASSPKSEQFF.

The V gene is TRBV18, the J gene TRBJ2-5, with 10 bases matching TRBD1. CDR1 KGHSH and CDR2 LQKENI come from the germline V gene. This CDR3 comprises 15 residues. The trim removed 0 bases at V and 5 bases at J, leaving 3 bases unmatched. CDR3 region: CASSPPTGGDETQYF. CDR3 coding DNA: TGTGCCAGCTCACCACCGACAGGGGGCGACGAGACCCAGTACTTC.

The CDR3 loop reads CASSPDRGSYNEQFF. The CDR3 nucleotides read TGTGCCAGCAGCCCAGACAGGGGGTCCTACAATGAGCAGTTCTTC. The gene calls are TRBV6-5 and TRBJ2-1; 9 positions match TRBD1. The V and J ends lost 6 bases and 1 base, in that order; junction bases with no gene match: 4. CDR3 length: 15 residues. CDR1 and CDR2 from the germline V gene are MNHEY and SVGAGI.

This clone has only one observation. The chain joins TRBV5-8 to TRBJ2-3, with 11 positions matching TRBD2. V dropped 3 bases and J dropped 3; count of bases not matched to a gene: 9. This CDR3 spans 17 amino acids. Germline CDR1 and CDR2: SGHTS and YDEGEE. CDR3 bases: TGTGCCAGCAGCTCCCCCGGACTAGCGGGTCAAACAGATACGCAGTATTTT. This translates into CASSSPGLAGQTDTQYF.

CDR3 region: CASRPQNNEQFF. As DNA, the CDR3 is TGCGCCAGCAGGCCCCAGAACAATGAGCAGTTCTTC. The chain has TRBV10-2 and TRBJ2-1; no firm D call. CDR3 length: 12 residues. Trimming cost V 6 bases and J 5 bases, with 8 bases left between them. Germline CDR1 reads WSHSY; CDR2 reads SAAADI.

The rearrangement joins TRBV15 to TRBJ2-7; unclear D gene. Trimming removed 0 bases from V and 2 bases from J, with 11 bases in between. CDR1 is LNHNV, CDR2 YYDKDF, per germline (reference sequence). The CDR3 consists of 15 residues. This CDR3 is CATSRDPGSAYEQYF. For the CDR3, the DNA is TGTGCCACCAGCAGAGATCCGGGTAGTGCCTACGAGCAGTACTTC.

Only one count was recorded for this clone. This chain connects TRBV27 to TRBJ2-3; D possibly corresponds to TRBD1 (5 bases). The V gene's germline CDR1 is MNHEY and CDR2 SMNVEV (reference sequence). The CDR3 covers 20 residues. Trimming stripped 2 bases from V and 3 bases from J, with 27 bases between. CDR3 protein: CASSLRWEAGSYLGTDTQYF. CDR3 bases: TGTGCCAGCAGTTTAAGATGGGAAGCAGGGTCCTACCTCGGAACAGATACGCAGTATTTT.

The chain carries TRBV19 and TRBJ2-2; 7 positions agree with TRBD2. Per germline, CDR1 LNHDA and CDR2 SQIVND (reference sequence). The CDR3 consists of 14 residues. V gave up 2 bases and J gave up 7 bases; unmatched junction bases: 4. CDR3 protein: CASSIWEGIGELFF. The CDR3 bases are TGTGCCAGTAGTATATGGGAGGGGATCGGGGAGCTGTTTTTT.

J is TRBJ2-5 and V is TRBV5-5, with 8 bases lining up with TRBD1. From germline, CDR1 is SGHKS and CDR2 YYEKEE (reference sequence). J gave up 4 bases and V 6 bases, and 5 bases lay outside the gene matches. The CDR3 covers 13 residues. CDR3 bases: TGTGCCAGCATCGACAGGGGTCGAGAGACCCAGTACTTC. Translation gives CASIDRGRETQYF.

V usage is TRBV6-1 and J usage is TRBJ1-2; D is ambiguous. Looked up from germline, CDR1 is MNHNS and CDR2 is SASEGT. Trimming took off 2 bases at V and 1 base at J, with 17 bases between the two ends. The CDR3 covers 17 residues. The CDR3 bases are TGTGCCAGCAGTGAACTTTCATATGGGAGCTTTAACTATGGCTACACCTTC. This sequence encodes CASSELSYGSFNYGYTF.

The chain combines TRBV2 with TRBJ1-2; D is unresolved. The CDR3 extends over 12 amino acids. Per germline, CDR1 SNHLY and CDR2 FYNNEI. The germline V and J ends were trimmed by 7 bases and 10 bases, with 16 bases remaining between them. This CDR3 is CASTPLSRPYTF. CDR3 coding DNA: TGTGCCAGCACCCCCCTGAGCAGGCCCTACACCTTC.

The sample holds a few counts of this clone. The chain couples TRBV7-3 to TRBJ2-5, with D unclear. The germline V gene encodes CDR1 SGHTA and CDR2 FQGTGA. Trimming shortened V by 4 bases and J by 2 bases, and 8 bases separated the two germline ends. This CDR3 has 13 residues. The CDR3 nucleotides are TGTGCCAGCAGCTCCCGGGTTCAAGAGACCCAGTACTTC. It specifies CASSSRVQETQYF.

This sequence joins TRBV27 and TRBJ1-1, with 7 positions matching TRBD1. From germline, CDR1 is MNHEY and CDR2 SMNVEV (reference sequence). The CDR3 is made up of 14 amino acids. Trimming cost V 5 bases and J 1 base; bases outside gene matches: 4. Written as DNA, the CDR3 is TGTGCCAGCAGTATGACAGGGCCGAACACTGAAGCTTTCTTT. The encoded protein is CASSMTGPNTEAFF.

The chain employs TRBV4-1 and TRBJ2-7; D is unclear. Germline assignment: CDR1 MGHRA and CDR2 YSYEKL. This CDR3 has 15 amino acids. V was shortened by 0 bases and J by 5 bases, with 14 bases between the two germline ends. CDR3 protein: CASSQEDSFPNEQYF. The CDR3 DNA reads TGCGCCAGCAGCCAAGAGGATAGCTTCCCCAACGAGCAGTACTTC.

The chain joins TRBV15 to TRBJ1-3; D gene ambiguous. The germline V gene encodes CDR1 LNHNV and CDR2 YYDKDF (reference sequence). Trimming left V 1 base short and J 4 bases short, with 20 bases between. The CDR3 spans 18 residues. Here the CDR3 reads CATSRGLRSGGFGNTIYF. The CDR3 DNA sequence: TGTGCCACCAGCAGAGGGCTTCGTTCTGGAGGGTTCGGAAACACCATATATTTT.

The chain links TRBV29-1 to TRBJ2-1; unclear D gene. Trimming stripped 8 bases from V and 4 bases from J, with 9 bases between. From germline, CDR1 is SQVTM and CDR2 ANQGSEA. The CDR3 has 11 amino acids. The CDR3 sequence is CSMRQYNEQFF. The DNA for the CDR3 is TGCAGCATGCGACAATACAATGAGCAGTTCTTC.

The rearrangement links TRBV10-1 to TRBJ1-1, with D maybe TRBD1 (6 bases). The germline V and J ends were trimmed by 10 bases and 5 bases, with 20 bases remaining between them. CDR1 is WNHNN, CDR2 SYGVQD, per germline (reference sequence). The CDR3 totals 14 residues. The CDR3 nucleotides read TGCGCCACCAGCCCGGGACACTCTCTAACTGAAGCTTTCTTT. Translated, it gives CATSPGHSLTEAFF.

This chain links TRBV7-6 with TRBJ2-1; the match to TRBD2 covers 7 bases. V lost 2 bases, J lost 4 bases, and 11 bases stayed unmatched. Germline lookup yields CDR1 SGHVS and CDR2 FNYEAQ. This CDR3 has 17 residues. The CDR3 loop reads CASSLYASGTGYNEQFF. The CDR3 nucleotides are TGTGCCAGCAGCTTATATGCTAGCGGTACGGGGTACAATGAGCAGTTCTTC.

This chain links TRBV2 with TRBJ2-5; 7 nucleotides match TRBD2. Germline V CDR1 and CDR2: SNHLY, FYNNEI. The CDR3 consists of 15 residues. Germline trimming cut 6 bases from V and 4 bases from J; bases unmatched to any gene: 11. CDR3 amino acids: CASSPVERDLETQYF. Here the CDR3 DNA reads TGTGCCAGCAGCCCTGTGGAGCGGGACTTAGAGACCCAGTACTTC.

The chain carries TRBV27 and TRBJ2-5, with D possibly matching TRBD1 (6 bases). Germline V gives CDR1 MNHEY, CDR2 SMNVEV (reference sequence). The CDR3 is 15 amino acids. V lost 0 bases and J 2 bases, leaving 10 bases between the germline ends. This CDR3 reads CASSLSPDRQETQYF. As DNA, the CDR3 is TGTGCCAGCAGTTTATCCCCAGACAGGCAAGAGACCCAGTACTTC.

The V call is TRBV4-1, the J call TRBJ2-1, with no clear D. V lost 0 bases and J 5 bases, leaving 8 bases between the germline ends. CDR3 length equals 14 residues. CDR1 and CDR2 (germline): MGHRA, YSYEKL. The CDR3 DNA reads TGCGCCAGCAGCCAAGATTGGGCCCACAATGAGCAGTTCTTC. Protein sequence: CASSQDWAHNEQFF.

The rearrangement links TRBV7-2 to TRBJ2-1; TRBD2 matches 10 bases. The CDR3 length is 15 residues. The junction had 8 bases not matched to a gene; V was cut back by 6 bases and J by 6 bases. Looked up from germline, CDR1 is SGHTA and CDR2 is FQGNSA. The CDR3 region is CASRAGTSAGNEQFF. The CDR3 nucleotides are TGTGCCAGCAGGGCCGGGACTAGCGCTGGCAATGAGCAGTTCTTC.

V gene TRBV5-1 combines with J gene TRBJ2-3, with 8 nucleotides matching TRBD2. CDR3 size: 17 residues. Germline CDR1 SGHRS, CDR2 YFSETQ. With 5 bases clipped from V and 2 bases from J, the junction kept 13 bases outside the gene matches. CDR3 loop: CASRTAGAGAFTDTQYF. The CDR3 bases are TGCGCCAGCAGAACAGCGGGGGCAGGGGCATTCACAGATACGCAGTATTTT.

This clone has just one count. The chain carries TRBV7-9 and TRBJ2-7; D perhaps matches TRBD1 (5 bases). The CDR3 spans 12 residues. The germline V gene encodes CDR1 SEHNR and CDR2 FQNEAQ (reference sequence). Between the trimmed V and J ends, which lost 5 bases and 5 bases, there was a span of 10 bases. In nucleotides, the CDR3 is TGTGCCAGCAGCCCGTGGGGCGACGAGCAGTACTTC. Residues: CASSPWGDEQYF.

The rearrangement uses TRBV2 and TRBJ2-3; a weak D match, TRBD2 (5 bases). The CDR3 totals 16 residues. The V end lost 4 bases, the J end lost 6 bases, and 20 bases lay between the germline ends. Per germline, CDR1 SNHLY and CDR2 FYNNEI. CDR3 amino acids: CASSVERGKAGDTQYF. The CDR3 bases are TGTGCCAGCAGTGTTGAGAGAGGGAAGGCCGGGGATACGCAGTATTTT.